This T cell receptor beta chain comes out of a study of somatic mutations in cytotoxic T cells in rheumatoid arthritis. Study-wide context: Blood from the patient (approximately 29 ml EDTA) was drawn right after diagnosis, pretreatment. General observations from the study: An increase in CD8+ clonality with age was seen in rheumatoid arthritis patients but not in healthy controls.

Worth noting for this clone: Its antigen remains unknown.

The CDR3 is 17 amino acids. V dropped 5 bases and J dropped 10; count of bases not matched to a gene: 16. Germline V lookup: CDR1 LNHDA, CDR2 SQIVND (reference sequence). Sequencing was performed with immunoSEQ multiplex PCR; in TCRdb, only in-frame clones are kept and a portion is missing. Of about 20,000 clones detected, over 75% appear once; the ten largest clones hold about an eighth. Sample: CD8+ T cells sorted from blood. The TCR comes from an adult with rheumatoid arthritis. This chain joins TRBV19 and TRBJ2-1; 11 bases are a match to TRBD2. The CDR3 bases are TGTGCCAGTAGTCCCTACGCAGCTAGCGGGAGGAGGCGGGAGCAGTTCTTC. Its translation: CASSPYAASGRRREQFF.